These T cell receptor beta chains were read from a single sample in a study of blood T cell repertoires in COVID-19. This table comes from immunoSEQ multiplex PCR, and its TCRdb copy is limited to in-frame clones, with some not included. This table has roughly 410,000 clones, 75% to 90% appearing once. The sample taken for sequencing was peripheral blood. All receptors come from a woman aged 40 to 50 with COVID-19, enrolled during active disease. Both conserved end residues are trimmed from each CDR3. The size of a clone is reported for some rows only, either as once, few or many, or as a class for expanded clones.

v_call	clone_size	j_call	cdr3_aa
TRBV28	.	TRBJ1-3	ASSSLHWTGVRNTIY
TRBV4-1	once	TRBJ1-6	ASSQVTGSSYNSPLH
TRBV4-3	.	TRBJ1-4	ASSQGTDWEKLF
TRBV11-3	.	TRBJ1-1	ASSLVGGNTEAF
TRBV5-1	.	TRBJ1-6	ASSSDKVPGSYNSPLH
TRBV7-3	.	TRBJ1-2	ASSLAGGNGYT
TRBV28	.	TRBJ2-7	ASSLMTLEQY
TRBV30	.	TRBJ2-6	AWMTVRASSGANVLT
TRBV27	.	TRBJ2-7	ASSLSRGSGAYYEQY
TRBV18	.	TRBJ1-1	ASSPVTGPNTEAF
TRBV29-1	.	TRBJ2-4	SGYREGKNIQY
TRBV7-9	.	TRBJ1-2	ASSLSGVRNYGYT
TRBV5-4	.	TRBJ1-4	ASSFSGQPDEKLF
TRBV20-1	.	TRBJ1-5	SASGGNSNQPQH
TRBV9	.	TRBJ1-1	ASSAGGNTEAF
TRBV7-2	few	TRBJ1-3	ASSVDRGGNTIY
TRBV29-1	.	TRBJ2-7	SVEEERGGVDSYEQY
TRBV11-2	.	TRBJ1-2	ASSGLRDRSGAYGYT
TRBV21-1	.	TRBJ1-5	ASSEETRQLYSNQPQH
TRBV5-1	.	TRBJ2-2	ASSLARASRTGELF
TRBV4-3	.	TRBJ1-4	ASSQDRGNANEKLF
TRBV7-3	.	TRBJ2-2	ASSLTWLPSGRINTGELF
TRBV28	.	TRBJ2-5	ASKGGQQETQY
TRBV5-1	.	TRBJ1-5	ASSFRDRVPNQPQH
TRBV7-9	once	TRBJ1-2	ASTLGQGRQGNYGYT
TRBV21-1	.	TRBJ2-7	ASSPPWQNSYEQY
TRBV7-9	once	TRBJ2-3	ASSRQPSTDTQY
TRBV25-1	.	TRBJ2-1	ASSDLRGRNEQF
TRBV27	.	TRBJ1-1	ASSRRQPAEAF
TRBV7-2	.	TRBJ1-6	ASSLGGGRSDSPLH
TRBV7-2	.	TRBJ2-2	ASSYGGLATGELF
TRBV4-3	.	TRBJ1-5	ASSHDRGGGQPQH
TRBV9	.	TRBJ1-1	ASSPGQGRGEAF
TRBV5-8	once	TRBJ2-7	ASSLDILYEQY
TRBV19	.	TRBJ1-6	ASTRTGWNSPLH
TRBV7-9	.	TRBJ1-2	ASSFYRGAEHSSDGYT
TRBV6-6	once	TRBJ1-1	ASRAGQGTPMSF
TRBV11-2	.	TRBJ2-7	ASSRPGLGVSHEQY
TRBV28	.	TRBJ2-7	ASSFDRAGGTFNEQY
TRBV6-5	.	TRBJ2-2	ASSYTQGSGELF
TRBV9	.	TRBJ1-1	ASSVTSQNTEAF
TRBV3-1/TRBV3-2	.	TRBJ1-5	ASSQVGSGNQPQH
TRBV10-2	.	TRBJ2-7	ASSPGRNYEQY
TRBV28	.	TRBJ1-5	ASSLKRHGQPQH
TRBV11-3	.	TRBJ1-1	ASSQGYGAYTEAF
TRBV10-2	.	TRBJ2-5	ASRPGSGGPQETQY
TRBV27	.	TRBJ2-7	ASSSRQGSEQY
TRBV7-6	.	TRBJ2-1	ASSSFPGLAGGTSYNEQF